The entry that follows covers one T cell receptor (beta chain) sequence. This record comes from a study of blood T cell repertoires in COVID-19. Study-wide context: PBMCs, B-cell-depleted T cells, or T cells provided the cDNA or gDNA that made up the material.

Only in-frame clones appear in the TCRdb table, and some are missing; sequencing was by immunoSEQ multiplex PCR. The data show about 230,000 clones, more than 70% seen once. V was pared by 3 bases and J by 6 bases, with 9 bases between. The CDR3 has 13 amino acids. From germline, CDR1 is MDHEN and CDR2 SYDVKM. Individuals aged about 18 to 100 years were recruited from some 26 US areas. In assigning cohorts, the study relied on participant-reported clinical history. The sample consisted of PBMCs or T cells enriched from blood (not recorded which). The V gene is TRBV28, the J gene TRBJ1-5; D is uncertain. This TCR came from a woman aged 40-49 years with acute COVID-19. The CDR3 here is CASSFPPFQPQHF. The CDR3 DNA reads TGTGCCAGCAGTTTTCCCCCTTTTCAGCCCCAGCATTTT.